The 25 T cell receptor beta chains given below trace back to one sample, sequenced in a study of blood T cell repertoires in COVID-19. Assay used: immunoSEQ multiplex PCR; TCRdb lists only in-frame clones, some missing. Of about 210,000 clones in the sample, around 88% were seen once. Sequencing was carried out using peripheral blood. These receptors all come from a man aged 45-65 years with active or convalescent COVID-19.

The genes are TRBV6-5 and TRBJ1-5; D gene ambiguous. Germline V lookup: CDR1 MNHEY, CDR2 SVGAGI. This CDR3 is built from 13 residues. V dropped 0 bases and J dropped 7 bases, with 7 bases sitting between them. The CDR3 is CASSYSTGQPQHF. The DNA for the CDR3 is TGTGCCAGCAGTTACTCGACCGGGCAGCCCCAGCATTTT.

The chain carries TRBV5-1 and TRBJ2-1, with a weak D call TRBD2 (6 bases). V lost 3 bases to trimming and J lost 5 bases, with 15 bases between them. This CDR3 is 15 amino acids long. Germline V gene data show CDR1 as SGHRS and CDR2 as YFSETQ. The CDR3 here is CASSYLGVADNEQFF. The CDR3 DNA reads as TGCGCCAGCAGCTACCTAGGGGTAGCGGACAATGAGCAGTTCTTC. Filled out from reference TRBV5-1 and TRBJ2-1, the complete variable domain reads KAGVTQTPRYLIKTRGQQVTLSCSPISGHRSVSWYQQTPGQGLQFLFEYFSETQRNKGNFPGRFSGRQFSNSRSEMNVSTLELGDSALYLCASSYLGVADNEQFFGPGTRLTVL.

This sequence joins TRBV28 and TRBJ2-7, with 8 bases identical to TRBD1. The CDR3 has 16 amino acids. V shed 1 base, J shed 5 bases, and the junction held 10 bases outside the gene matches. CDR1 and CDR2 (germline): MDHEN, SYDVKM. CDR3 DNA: TGTGCCAGCAGTTTATCACCAGGGGGCCCTTCCGACGAGCAGTACTTC. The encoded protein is CASSLSPGGPSDEQYF.

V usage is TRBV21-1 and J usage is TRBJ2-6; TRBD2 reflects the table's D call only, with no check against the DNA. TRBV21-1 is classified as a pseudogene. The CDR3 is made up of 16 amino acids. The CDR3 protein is CASSSGGVSGANVLTF. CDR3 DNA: TGTGCCAGCAGCAGCGGGGGGGTGTCTGGGGCCAACGTCCTGACTTTC.

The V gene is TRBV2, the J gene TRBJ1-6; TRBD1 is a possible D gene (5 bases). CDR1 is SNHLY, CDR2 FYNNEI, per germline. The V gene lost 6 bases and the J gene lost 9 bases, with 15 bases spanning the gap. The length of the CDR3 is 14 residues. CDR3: CASSVGGVGSPLHF. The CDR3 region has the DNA TGTGCCAGCAGCGTCGGAGGGGTGGGTTCACCCCTCCACTTT.

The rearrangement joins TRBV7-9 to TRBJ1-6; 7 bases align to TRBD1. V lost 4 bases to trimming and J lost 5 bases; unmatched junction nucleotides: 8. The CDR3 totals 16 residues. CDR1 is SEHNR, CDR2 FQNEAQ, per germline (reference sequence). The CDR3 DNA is TGTGCCAGCAGCTCCTCCCTAGACAGGGATAATTCACCCCTCCACTTT. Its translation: CASSSSLDRDNSPLHF.

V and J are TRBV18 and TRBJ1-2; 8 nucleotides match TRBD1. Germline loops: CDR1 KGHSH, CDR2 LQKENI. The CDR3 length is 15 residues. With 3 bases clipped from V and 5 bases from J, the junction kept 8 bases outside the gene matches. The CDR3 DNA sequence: TGTGCCAGCTCACCTGGGCAGGGGGCACTGTATGGCTACACCTTC. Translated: CASSPGQGALYGYTF.

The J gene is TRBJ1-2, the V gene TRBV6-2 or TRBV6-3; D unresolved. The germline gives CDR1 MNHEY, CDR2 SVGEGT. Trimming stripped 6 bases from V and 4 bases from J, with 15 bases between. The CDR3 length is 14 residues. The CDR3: CASSRDFGLYGYTF. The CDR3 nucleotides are TGTGCCAGCAGCCGCGATTTCGGACTCTATGGCTACACCTTC.

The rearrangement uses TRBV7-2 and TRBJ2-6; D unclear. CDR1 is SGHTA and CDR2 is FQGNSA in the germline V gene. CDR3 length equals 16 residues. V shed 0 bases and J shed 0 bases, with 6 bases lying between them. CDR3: CASSLAASSGANVLTF. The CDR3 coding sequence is TGTGCCAGCAGCTTAGCCGCCAGCTCTGGGGCCAACGTCCTGACTTTC. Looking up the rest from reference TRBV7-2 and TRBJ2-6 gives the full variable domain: GAGVSQSPSNKVTEKGKDVELRCDPISGHTALYWYRQSLGQGLEFLIYFQGNSAPDKSGLPSDRFSAERTGGSVSTLTIQRTQQEDSAVYLCASSLAASSGANVLTFGAGSRLTVL.

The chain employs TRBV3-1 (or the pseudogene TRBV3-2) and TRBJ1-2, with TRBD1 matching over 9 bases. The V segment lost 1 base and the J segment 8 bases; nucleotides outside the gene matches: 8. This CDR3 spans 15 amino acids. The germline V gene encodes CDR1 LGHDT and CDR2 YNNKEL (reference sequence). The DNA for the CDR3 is TGTGCCAGCAGCCAAGGCGGGACAGGGAAAAACGGCTACACCTTC. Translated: CASSQGGTGKNGYTF.

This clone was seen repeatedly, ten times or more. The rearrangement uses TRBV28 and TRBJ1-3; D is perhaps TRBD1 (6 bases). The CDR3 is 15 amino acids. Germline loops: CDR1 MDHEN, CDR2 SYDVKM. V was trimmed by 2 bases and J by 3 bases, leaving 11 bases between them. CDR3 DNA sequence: TGTGCCAGCAGTTTAGGGGGCAACTATGGAAACACCATATATTTT. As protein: CASSLGGNYGNTIYF. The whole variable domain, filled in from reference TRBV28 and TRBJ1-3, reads DVKVTQSSRYLVKRTGEKVFLECVQDMDHENMFWYRQDPGLGLRLIYFSYDVKMKEKGDIPEGYSVSREKKERFSLILESASTNQTSMYLCASSLGGNYGNTIYFGEGSWLTVV.

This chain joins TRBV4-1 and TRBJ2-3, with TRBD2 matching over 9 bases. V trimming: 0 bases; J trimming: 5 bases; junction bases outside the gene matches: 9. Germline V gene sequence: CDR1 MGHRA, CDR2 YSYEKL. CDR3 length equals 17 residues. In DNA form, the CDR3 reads TGCGCCAGCAGCCAAGAGGGATCCAGCGGGGGGAAAGATACGCAGTATTTT. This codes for CASSQEGSSGGKDTQYF.

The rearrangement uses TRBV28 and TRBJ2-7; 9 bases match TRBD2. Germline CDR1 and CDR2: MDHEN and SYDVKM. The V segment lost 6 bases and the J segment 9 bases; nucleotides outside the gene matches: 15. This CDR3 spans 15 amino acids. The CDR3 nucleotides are TGTGCCAGCAGCCCTCCTAGCGGGGCCTCTTATGCGCAGTACTTC. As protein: CASSPPSGASYAQYF.

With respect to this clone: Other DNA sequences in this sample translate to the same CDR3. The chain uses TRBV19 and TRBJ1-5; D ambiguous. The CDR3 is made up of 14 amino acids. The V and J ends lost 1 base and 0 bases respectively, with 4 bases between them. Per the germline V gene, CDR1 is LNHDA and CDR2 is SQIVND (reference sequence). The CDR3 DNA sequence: TGTGCCAGTAGTATAGGGGCTAGCAATCAGCCCCAGCATTTT. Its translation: CASSIGASNQPQHF. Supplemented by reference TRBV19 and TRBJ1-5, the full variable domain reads DGGITQSPKYLFRKEGQNVTLSCEQNLNHDAMYWYRQDPGQGLRLIYYSQIVNDFQKGDIAEGYSVSREKKESFPLTVTSAQKNPTAFYLCASSIGASNQPQHFGDGTRLSIL.

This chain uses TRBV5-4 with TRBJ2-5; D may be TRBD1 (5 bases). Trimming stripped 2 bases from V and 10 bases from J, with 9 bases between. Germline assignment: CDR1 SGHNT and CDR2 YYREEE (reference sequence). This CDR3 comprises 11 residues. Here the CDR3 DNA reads TGTGCCAGCAGCTTTAGCAGGGTCCAGTACTTC. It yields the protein CASSFSRVQYF.

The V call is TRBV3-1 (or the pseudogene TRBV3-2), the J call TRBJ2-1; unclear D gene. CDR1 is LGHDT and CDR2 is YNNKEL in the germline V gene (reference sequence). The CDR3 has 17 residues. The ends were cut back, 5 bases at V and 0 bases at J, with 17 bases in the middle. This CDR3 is CASSSPRRSSSYNEQFF. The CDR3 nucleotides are TGTGCCAGCAGCAGCCCTCGCCGGTCGAGCTCCTACAATGAGCAGTTCTTC.

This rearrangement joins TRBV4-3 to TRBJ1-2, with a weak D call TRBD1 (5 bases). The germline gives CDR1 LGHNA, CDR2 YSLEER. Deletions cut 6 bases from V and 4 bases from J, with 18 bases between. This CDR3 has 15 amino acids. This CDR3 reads CASRGATDYSYGYTF. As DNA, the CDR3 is TGCGCCAGCAGAGGGGCGACGGACTATTCCTATGGCTACACCTTC.

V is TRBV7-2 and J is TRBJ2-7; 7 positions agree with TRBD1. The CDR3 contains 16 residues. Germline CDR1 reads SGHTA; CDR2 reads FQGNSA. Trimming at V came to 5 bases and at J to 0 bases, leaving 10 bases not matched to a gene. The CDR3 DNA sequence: TGTGCCAGCAGCCCACTTCCCGGGACAGACTCCTACGAGCAGTACTTC. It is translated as CASSPLPGTDSYEQYF.

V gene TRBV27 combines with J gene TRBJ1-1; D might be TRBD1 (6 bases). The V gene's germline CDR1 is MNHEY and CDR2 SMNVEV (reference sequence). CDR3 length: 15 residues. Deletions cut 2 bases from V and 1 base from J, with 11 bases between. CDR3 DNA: TGTGCCAGCAGTTTACACAGGGTTAAGAACACTGAAGCTTTCTTT. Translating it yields CASSLHRVKNTEAFF.

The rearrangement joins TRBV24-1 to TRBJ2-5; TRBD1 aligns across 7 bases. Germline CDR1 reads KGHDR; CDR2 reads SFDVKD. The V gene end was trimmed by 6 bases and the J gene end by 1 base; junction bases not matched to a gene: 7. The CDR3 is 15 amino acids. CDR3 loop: CATSKGAAIQETQYF. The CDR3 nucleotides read TGTGCCACCAGTAAGGGGGCAGCAATCCAAGAGACCCAGTACTTC.

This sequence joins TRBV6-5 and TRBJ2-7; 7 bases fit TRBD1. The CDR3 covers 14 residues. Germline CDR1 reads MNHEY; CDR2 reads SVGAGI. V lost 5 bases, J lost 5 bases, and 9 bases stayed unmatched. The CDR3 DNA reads TGTGCCAGCAGTCCTAACAGGGGAGAGGACGAGCAGTACTTC. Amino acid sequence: CASSPNRGEDEQYF.

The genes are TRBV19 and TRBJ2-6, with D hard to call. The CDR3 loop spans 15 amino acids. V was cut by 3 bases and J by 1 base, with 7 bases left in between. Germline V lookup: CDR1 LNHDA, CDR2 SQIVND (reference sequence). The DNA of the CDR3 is TGTGCCAGTAGTATGGCGGAGTCTGGGGCCAACGTCCTGACTTTC. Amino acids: CASSMAESGANVLTF.

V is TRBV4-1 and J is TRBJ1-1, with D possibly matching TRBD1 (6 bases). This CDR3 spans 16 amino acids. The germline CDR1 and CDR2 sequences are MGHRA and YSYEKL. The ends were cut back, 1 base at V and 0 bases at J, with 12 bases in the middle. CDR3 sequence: CASSQGWTVMNTEAFF. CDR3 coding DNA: TGCGCCAGCAGCCAAGGTTGGACAGTTATGAACACTGAAGCTTTCTTT.

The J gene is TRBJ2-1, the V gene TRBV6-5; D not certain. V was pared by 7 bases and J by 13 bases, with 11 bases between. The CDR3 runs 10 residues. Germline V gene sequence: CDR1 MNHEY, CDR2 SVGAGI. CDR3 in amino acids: CASMQRVQFF. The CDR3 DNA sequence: TGTGCCAGCATGCAGCGCGTTCAGTTCTTC.

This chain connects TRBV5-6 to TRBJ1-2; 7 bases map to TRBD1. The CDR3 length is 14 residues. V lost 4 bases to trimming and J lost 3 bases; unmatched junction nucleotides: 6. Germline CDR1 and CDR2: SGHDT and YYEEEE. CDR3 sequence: CASSVQGRDYGYTF. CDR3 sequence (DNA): TGTGCCAGCAGCGTACAGGGGCGGGACTATGGCTACACCTTC.